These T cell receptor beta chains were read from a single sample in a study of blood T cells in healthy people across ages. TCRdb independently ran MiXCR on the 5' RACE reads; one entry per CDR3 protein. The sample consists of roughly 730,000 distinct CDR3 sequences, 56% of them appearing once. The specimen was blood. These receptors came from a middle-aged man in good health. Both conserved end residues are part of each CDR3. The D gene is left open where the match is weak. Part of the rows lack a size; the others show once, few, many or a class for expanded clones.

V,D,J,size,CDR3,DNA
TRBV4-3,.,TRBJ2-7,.,CASSQDERTYEQYF,TGCGCCAGCAGCCAAGATGAGCGGACCTACGAGCAGTACTTC
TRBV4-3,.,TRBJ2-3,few,CASSHRRTLYTQYF,TGCGCCAGCAGCCATCGCCGGACTCTTTATACGCAGTATTTT
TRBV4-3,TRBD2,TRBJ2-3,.,CASSQDSAGGTDTQYF,TGCGCCAGCAGCCAAGATTCAGCGGGAGGTACAGATACGCAGTATTTT
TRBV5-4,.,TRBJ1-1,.,CASSLGQDAHLTEAFF,TGTGCCAGCAGCTTAGGGCAGGATGCTCACCTAACTGAAGCTTTCTTT
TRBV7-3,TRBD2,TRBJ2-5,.,CASSSRGGTLQETQYF,TGTGCCAGCAGCTCCCGGGGGGGCACCCTTCAAGAGACCCAGTACTTC
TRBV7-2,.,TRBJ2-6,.,CASSFRPPGAGANVLTF,TGTGCCAGCAGCTTTAGACCTCCGGGGGCTGGGGCCAACGTCCTGACTTTC
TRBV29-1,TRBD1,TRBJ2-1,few,CSVPDRASYNEQFF,TGCAGCGTTCCGGACAGGGCATCCTACAATGAGCAGTTCTTC
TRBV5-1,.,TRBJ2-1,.,CASSVQGLTYNEQFF,TGCGCCAGCAGCGTCCAGGGCCTTACCTACAATGAGCAGTTCTTC
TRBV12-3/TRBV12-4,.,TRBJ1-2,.,CASRPSTAWESYGYTF,TGTGCCAGCAGACCCTCGACAGCCTGGGAGTCCTACGGCTACACCTTC
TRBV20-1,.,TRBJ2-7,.,CSAPSDPQKTHYEQYF,TGCAGTGCTCCGTCAGACCCTCAAAAGACTCACTACGAGCAGTATTTC
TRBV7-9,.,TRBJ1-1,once,CASSDGIYTEAFF,TGTGCCAGCAGCGACGGGATTTACACTGAAGCTTTCTTT
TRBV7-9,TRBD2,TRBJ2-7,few,CASSLKPGLGLYEQYF,TGTGCCAGCAGCTTAAAACCGGGACTAGGCCTCTACGAGCAGTACTTC
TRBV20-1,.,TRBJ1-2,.,CSASSMDSPLGGYTF,TGCAGTGCTAGTAGTATGGACAGCCCCCTCGGGGGCTACACCTTC
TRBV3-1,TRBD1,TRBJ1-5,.,CASSQAGTGGNQPQHF,TGTGCCAGCAGCCAAGCGGGAACAGGGGGCAATCAGCCCCAGCATTTT
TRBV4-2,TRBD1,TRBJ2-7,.,CASSQYLGTAYEQYF,TGTGCCAGCAGCCAGTACCTCGGGACAGCCTACGAGCAGTACTTC
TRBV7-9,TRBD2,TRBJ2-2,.,CAYESLSAGDLTGELFF,TGTGCCTACGAATCCTTATCAGCGGGAGACCTCACCGGGGAGCTGTTTTTT
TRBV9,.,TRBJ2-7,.,CASSVGTASSYEQYF,TGTGCCAGCAGCGTAGGAACAGCGAGCTCCTACGAGCAGTACTTC
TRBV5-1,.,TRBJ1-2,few,CASSPHAEYGYTF,TGCGCCAGCAGCCCGCATGCAGAATATGGCTACACCTTC
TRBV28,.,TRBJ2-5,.,CASSPAPDNQETQYF,TGTGCCAGCAGTCCGGCTCCGGACAACCAAGAGACCCAGTACTTC
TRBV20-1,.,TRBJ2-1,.,CSAKFASGFYNEQFF,TGCAGTGCTAAGTTTGCGAGCGGATTCTACAATGAGCAGTTCTTC
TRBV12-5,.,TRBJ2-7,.,CASGLVISPKSYEQYF,TGTGCTAGTGGTTTGGTAATTAGCCCGAAGAGTTACGAGCAGTACTTC
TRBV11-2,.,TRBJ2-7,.,CASSLEPAQDYEQYF,TGTGCCAGCAGCTTAGAACCGGCACAGGACTACGAGCAGTACTTC